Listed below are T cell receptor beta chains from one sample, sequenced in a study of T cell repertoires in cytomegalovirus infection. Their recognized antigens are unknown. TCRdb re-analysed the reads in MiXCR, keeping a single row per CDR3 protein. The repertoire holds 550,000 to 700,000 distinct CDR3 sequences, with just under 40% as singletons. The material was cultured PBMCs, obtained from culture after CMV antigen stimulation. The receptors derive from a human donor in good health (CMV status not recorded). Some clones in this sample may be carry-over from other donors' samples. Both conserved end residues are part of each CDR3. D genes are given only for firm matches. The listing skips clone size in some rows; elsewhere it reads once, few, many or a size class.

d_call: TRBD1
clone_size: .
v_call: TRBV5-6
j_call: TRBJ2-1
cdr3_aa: CASSSTGAFILYNEQFF
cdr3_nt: TGTGCCAGCAGCTCCACAGGGGCCTTCATCTTATACAATGAGCAGTTCTTC

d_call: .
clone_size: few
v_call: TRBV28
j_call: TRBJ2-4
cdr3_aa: CASSLFDRAPNIQYF
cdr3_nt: TGTGCCAGCAGTTTATTTGACAGAGCCCCAAACATTCAGTACTTC

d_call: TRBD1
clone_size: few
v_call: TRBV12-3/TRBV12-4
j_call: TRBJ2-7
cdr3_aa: CASSGTGYYEQYF
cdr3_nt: TGTGCCAGCAGCGGGACAGGGTACTACGAGCAGTACTTC

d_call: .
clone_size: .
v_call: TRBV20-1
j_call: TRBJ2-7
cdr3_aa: CSARGQRKYEQYF
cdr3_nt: TGCAGTGCTAGAGGGCAGAGGAAATACGAGCAGTACTTC

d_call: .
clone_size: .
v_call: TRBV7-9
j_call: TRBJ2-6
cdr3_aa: CASSLGIETYSSGANVLTF
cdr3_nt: TGTGCCAGCAGCTTAGGGATTGAGACGTACTCATCTGGGGCCAACGTCCTGACTTTC

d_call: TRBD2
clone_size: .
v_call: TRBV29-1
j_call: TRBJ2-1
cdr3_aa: CSVDLAGNNEQFF
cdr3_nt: TGCAGCGTTGACCTAGCGGGGAACAATGAGCAGTTCTTC

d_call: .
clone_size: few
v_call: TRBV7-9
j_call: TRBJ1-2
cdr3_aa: CASSLRYGYTF
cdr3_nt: TGTGCCAGCAGCCTCCGTTATGGCTACACCTTC

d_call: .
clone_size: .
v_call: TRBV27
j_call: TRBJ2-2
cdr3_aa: CASSPRQGGGFGELFF
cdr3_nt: TGTGCCAGCAGTCCCCGACAGGGAGGCGGATTCGGGGAGCTGTTTTTT

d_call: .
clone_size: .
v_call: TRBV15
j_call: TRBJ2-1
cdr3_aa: CATSLTRLGYNEQFF
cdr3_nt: TGTGCCACCAGTCTAACTAGACTCGGTTACAATGAGCAGTTCTTC

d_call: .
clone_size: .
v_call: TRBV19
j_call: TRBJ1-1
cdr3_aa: CASRFGPEAFF
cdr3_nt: TGTGCCAGTAGATTCGGGCCTGAAGCTTTCTTT

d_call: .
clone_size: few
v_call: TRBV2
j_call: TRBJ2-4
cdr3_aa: CASHGGSAKNIQYF
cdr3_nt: TGTGCCAGTCACGGGGGTTCGGCCAAAAACATTCAGTACTTC

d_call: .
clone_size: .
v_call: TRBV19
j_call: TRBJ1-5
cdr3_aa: CASSLGRRYQPQHF
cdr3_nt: TGTGCCAGTAGTCTGGGCAGGCGGTATCAGCCCCAGCATTTT

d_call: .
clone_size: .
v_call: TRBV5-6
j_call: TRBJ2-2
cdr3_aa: CASSFRREETGELFF
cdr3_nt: TGTGCCAGCAGCTTTAGGAGGGAGGAGACCGGGGAGCTGTTTTTT

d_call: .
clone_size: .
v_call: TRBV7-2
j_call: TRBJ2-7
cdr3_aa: CASSRLAWEGGEQYF
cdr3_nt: TGTGCCAGCAGCCGACTAGCATGGGAAGGGGGGGAGCAGTACTTC

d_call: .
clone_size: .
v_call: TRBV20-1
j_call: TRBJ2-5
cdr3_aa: CSARVPGADETQYF
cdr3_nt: TGCAGTGCTAGAGTTCCGGGGGCCGATGAGACCCAGTACTTC

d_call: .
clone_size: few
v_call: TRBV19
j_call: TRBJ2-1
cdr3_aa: CASGYRELLNEQFF
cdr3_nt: TGTGCCAGTGGATACAGGGAGCTTTTGAATGAGCAGTTCTTC

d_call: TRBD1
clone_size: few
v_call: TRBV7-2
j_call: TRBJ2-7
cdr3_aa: CASSFFPGQGAHEQYF
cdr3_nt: TGTGCCAGCAGCTTTTTTCCGGGACAGGGGGCCCACGAGCAGTACTTC

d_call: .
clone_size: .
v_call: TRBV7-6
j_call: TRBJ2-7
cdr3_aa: CASSATRGSSYEQYF
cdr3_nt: TGTGCCAGCAGCGCCACCCGGGGCAGCTCCTACGAGCAGTACTTC

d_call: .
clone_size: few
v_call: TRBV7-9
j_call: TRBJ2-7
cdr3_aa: CASSRFASYEQYF
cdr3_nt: TGTGCCAGCAGCCGTTTCGCCTCCTACGAGCAGTACTTC

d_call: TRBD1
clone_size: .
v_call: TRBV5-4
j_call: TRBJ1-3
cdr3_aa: CASSGTDKRNTIYF
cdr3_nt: TGTGCCAGCAGCGGGACAGATAAGCGAAACACCATATATTTT

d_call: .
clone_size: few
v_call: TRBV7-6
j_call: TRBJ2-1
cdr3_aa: CASSPLARYNEQFF
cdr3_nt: TGTGCCAGCAGCCCCCTCGCTCGTTACAATGAGCAGTTCTTC

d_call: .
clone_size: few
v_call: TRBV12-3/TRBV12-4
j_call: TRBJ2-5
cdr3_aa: CASSYQWRTAQETQYF
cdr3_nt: TGTGCCAGCAGTTACCAATGGCGGACAGCCCAAGAGACCCAGTACTTC

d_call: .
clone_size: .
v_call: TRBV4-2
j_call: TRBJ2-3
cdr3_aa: CASSQEMVVRTDTQYF
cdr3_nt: TGTGCCAGCAGCCAAGAAATGGTAGTACGCACAGATACGCAGTATTTT

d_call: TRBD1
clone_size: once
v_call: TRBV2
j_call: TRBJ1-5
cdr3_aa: CASRFDREPLGVSNQPQHF
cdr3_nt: TGTGCCAGCAGATTTGACAGGGAGCCATTGGGGGTGAGCAATCAGCCCCAGCATTTT

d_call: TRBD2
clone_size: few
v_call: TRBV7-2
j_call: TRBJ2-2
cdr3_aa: CASSYGLAGTGELFF
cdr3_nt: TGTGCCAGCAGCTACGGACTAGCTGGCACCGGGGAGCTGTTTTTT

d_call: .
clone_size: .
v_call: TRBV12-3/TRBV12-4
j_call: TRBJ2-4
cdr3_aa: CASSPGQNIQYF
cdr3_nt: TGTGCCAGCAGTCCAGGGCAGAACATTCAGTACTTC

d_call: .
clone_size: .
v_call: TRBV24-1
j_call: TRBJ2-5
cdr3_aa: CATSDSTGRRGETQYF
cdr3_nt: TGTGCCACCAGTGATTCGACAGGGAGGCGGGGAGAGACCCAGTACTTC

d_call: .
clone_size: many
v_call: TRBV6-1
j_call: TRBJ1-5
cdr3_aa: CASSEQGIVNQPQHF
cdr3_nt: TGTGCCAGCAGTGAACAGGGTATTGTCAATCAGCCCCAGCATTTT

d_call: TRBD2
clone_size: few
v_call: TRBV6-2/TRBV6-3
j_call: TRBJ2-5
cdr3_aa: CASSNGLAGALETQYF
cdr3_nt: TGTGCCAGCAGTAATGGACTAGCGGGAGCTCTAGAGACCCAGTACTTC

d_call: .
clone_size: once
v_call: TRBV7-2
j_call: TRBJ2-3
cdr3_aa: CASSSGTRTQYF
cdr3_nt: TGTGCCAGCAGCTCCGGGACGCGGACGCAGTATTTT

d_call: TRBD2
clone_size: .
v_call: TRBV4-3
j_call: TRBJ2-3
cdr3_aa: CASSQGSSGAGGTQYF
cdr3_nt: TGCGCCAGCAGCCAAGGGTCTAGCGGCGCTGGCGGTACGCAGTATTTT

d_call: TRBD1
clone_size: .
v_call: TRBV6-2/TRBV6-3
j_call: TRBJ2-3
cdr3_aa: CASSSIRQGASGTQYF
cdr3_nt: TGTGCCAGCAGTTCAATTAGACAGGGGGCTTCGGGTACGCAGTATTTT

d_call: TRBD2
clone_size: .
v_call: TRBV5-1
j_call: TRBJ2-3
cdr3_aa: CASSLAGLAGSTDTQYF
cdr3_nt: TGCGCCAGCAGCTTGGCCGGACTAGCGGGGTCCACAGATACGCAGTATTTT

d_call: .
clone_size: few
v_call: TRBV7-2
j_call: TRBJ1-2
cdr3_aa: CASSQDRDAANYGYTF
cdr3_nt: TGTGCCAGCAGCCAAGACCGGGACGCAGCTAACTATGGCTACACCTTC

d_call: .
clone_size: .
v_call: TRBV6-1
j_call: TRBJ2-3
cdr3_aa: CASSGSSTDTQYF
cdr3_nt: TGTGCCAGCAGTGGGTCTAGCACAGATACGCAGTATTTT

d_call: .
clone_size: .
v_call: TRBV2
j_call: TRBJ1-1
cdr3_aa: CASSPTMNTEAFF
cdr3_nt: TGTGCCAGCAGTCCAACAATGAACACTGAAGCTTTCTTT

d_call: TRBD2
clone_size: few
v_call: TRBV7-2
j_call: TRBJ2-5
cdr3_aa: CASSETSGRGKTQYF
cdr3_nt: TGTGCCAGCAGCGAGACTAGCGGGAGGGGGAAGACCCAGTACTTC

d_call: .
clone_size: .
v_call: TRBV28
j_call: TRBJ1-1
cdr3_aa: CASSFQAGEAFF
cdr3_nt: TGTGCCAGCAGTTTCCAGGCTGGTGAAGCTTTCTTT

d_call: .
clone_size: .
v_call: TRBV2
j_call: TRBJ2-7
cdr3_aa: CASSVGSEQYF
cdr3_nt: TGTGCCAGCAGTGTCGGGAGCGAGCAGTACTTC

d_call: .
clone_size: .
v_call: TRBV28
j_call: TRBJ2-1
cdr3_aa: CASSLWEGSDEQFF
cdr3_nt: TGTGCCAGCAGTTTATGGGAGGGTAGCGATGAGCAGTTCTTC

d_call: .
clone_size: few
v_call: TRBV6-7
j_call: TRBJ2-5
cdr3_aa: CASSYPGRAHPETQYF
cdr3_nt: TGTGCCAGCAGTTACCCCGGGCGGGCCCACCCAGAGACCCAGTACTTC

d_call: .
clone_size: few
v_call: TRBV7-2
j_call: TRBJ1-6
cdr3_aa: CASSYPGSGSPLHF
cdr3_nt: TGTGCCAGCAGCTACCCCGGGTCGGGTTCACCCCTCCACTTT

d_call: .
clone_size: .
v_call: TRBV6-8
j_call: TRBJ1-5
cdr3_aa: CASSLRFRGVNQPQHF
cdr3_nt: TGTGCCAGCAGTTTGAGGTTCAGGGGAGTCAATCAGCCCCAGCATTTT

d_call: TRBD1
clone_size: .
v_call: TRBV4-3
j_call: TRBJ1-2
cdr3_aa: CASSQGPGQGSSYGYTF
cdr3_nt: TGCGCCAGCAGCCAAGGCCCGGGACAGGGGTCCTCCTATGGCTACACCTTC

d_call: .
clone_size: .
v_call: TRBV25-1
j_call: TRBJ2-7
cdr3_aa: CASSSPREIYEQYF
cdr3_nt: TGTGCCAGCAGCTCCCCCAGGGAAATCTACGAGCAGTACTTC

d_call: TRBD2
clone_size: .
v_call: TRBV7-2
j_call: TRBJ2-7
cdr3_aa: CANSPGLAGVGEQYF
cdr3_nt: TGTGCCAACAGCCCGGGACTAGCGGGAGTGGGGGAGCAGTACTTC

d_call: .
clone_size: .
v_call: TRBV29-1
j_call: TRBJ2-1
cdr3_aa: CSVWQDSRSSGQFF
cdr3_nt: TGCAGCGTCTGGCAGGATAGCCGTTCTTCTGGGCAGTTCTTC

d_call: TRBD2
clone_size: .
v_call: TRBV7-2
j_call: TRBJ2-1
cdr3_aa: CASTAGTSIGSEQFF
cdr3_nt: TGTGCCAGCACTGCCGGGACTAGCATCGGAAGTGAGCAGTTCTTC

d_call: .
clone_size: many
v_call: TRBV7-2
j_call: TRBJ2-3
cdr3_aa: CASSRLTDTDTQYF
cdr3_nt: TGTGCCAGCAGCAGGTTGACAGACACAGATACGCAGTATTTT

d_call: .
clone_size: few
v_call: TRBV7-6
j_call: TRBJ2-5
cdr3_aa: CASSLEAGRWAAETQYF
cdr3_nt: TGTGCCAGCAGCTTAGAGGCGGGACGATGGGCGGCAGAGACCCAGTACTTC

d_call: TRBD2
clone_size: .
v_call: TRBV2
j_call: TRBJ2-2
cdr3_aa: CASRGLAGVLGELFF
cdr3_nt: TGTGCCAGCAGGGGACTAGCGGGGGTCCTCGGGGAGCTGTTTTTT

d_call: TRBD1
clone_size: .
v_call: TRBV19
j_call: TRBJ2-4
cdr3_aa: CASRHRDRADADIQYF
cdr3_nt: TGTGCCAGTAGGCACCGGGACAGGGCGGATGCGGACATTCAGTACTTC

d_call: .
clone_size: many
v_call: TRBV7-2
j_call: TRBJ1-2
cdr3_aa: CASRSSGVYGYTF
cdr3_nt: TGTGCCAGCAGATCTAGTGGCGTTTATGGCTACACCTTC

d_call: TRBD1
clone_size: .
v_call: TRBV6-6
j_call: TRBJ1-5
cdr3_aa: CASSYSGTARNQPQHF
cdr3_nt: TGTGCCAGCAGTTACTCTGGGACAGCGCGCAATCAGCCCCAGCATTTT

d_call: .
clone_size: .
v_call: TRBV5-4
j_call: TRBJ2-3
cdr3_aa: CASSGGRMHTDTQYF
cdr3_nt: TGTGCCAGCAGCGGGGGGCGGATGCACACAGATACGCAGTATTTT

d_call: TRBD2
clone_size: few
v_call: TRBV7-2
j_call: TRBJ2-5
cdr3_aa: CASPHVAGRGKETQYF
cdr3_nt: TGTGCCAGCCCCCATGTCGCGGGGAGGGGCAAAGAGACCCAGTACTTC